This TCR beta chain was captured in a study of CD8 T cells in Susac syndrome (dated by TCRdb to the late 2010s). Describing the broader study: The study used repertoire sequencing to test whether antigen drove CD8+ T cell activation and differentiation in Susac syndrome. CD8+ T cell repertoire clonality was compared between approximately 12 healthy donors, approximately 14 Susac syndrome patients and 15 multiple sclerosis patients.

Broad study findings and their caveats: The study acknowledged that relatively few individuals were included in the TCR sequencing and HLA analysis.

The germline V gene (reference sequence) supplies CDR1 DFQATT and CDR2 SNEGSKA. From cysteine to phenylalanine, the CDR3 is 15 amino acids long. Only the CDR3 part of the read is kept: 45 bases, read in frame from the first base. RNA was extracted using the RNeasy kit, and about 0.5 to 1 ug of the RNA was reverse transcribed with random hexamers. The immunoSEQ multiplex PCR assay, which covers 54 Vbeta and 13 Jbeta segments, was used to amplify TCR beta CDR3 regions. PCR amplification bias was corrected using a synthetic template baseline for primer optimization and computational correction. Turning to the authors' computational methods: Only productive sequences were kept, with reads annotated to V, D and J genes according to IMGT and analyzed in immunoSEQ Analyzer. Clonality was computed as one minus Shannon entropy normalized by log2 of the number of productive unique sequences. For each patient and control, public and private clones were evaluated within the 100 most prevalent clones. Susac-specific clones were defined as absent from healthy and MS cohorts, some 1,000 published viral clones and other ImmuneACCESS disease sequences. The public reads were reprocessed in TCRdb via fastp at Q25 and MiXCR, keeping in-frame beta chains. Records with the same CDR3 protein are collapsed into one entry carrying the most frequent genes and DNA. These V and J calls are TCRdb output, not the study's own analysis. Here the sample has about 150,000 distinct CDR3 sequences; nearly 97% occur a single time. The top ten clonotypes cover roughly 0.16% of the sample.

In the case of this clonotype: The target of this receptor is not known. Qualities for individual bases were not recorded, and no much larger clone is one base off.

Peripheral blood CD8+ and CD4+ T cells from healthy donors, Susac syndrome patients and multiple sclerosis patients were profiled using high-throughput TCR beta sequencing. Treatment-naive patients with stable or active relapsing-remitting disease fulfilling revised McDonald criteria were used as multiple sclerosis controls. CD8+ TEMRA cells were enriched by FACS, while bulk CD8+ and CD4+ T cells were purified by magnetic negative isolation. Blood was drawn into EDTA tubes, processed within 24 hours, and PBMCs were isolated by density gradient centrifugation. PBMCs intended for TCR sequencing were cryopreserved in liquid nitrogen and were subsequently thawed in a 37 degrees C water bath. A purity of at least 90% was achieved for sorted or isolated CD4+, CD8+ and CD8+ TEMRA cells.

Recombination joined TRBV20-1 with TRBJ1-6; perhaps TRBD1 is the D gene, with 5 bases matching. The receptor comes from a human donor with multiple sclerosis. Sample: CD8+ T cells from PBMCs. In nucleotides, the sequence is TGCATTGCCTCGGACACAGACTCCTATAATTCACCCCTCCACTTT. It encodes CIASDTDSYNSPLHF.